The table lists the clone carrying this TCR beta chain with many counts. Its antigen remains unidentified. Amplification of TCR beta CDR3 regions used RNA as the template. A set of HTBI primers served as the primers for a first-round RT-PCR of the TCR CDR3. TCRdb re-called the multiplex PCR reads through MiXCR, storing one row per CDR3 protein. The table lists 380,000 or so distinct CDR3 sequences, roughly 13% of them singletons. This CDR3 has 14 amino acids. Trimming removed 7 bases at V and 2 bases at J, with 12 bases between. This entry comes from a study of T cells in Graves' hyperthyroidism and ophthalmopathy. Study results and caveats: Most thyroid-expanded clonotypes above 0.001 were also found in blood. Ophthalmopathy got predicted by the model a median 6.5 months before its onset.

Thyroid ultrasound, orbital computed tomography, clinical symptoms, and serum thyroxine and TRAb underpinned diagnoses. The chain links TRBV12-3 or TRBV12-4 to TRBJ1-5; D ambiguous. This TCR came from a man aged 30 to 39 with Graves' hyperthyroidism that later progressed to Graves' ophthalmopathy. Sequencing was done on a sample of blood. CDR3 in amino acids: CASTPGSGNQPQHF. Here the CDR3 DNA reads TGTGCCAGCACTCCGGGATCGGGCAATCAGCCCCAGCATTTT.